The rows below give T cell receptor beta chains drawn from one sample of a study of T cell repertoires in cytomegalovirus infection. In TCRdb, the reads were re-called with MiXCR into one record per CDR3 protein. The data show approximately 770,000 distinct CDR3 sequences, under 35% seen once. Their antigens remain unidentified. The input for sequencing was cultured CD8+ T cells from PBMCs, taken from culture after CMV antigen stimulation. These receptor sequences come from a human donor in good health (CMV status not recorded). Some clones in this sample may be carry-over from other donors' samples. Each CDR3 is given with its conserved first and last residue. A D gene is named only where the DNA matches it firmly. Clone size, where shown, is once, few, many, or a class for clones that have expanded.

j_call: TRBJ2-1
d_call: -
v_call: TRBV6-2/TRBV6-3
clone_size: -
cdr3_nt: TGTGCCAGCAGGCCGAGGGGGGTGTACAATGAGCAGTTCTTC
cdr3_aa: CASRPRGVYNEQFF

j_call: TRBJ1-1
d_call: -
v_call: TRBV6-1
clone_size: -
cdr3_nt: TGTGCCAGCAGTGAAGCCCCTGTCGGGGACACTGAAGCTTTCTTT
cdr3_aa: CASSEAPVGDTEAFF

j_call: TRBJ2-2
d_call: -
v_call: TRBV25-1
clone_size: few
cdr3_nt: TGTGCCAGCAGTGAATATTTCGGGGTGGGGAACACCGGGGAGCTGTTTTTT
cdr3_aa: CASSEYFGVGNTGELFF

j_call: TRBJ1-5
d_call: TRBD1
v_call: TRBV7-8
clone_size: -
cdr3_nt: TGTGCCAGCAGCGCCCGGGACAGGGGGCGAAAAAGTCAGCCCCAGCATTTT
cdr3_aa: CASSARDRGRKSQPQHF

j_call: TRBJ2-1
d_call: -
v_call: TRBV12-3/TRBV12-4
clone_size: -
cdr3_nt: TGTGCCAGCAGTTTTGGTCCTTTAGATGAGCAGTTCTTC
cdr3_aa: CASSFGPLDEQFF

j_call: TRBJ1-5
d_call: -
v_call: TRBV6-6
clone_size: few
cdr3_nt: TGTGCCAGCAGCCCGAAGGTCCAGCCCCAGCATTTT
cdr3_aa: CASSPKVQPQHF

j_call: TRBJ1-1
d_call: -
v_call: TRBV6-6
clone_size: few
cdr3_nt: TGTGCCAGCAGTGCTCGGACGTTCGGAAGCGGCACTGAAGCTTTCTTT
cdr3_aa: CASSARTFGSGTEAFF

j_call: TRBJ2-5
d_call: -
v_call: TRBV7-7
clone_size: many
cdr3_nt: TGTGCTAGCAGCTCAGGGGGGAGCGGGAAGACCCAGTACTTC
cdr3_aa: CASSSGGSGKTQYF

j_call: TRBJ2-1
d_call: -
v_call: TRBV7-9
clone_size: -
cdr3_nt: TGTGCCAGCAGCTTATATAAGGGGGATTCGCAGTTCTTC
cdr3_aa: CASSLYKGDSQFF

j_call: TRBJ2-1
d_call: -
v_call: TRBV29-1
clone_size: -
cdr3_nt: TGCAGCGTTGTTGGTGGAGGGCGGGGCTTCTACAATGAGCAGTTCTTC
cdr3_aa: CSVVGGGRGFYNEQFF

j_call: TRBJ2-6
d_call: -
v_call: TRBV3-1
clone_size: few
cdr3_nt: TGTGCCAGCAGCCAAGATCGCAGGGGCAGTGGGGGTAACAGATCTGGGGCCAACGTCCTGACTTTC
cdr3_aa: CASSQDRRGSGGNRSGANVLTF

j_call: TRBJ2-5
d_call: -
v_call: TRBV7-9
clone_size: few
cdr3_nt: TGTGCCAGCAGGTTAAGGTCGGGGGCAGAGACCCAGTACTTC
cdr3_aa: CASRLRSGAETQYF

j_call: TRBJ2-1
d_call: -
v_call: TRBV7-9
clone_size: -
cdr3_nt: TGTGCCAGCAGCTTAATGGCCAGACGACCCTACAATGAGCAGTTCTTC
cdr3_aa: CASSLMARRPYNEQFF

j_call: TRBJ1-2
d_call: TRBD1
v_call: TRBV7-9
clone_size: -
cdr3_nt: TGTGCCAGCAGCGAAGGGGGCTACTATGGCTACACCTTC
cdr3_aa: CASSEGGYYGYTF

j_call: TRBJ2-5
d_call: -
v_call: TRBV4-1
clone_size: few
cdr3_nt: TGCGCCAGCAGCCGGACGGCTTTTGCGGCGGAGACCCAGTACTTC
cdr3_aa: CASSRTAFAAETQYF

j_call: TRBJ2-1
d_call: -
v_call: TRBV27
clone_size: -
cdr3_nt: TGTGCCAGCAGTTTATTCGGGGGCTATGAGCAGTTCTTC
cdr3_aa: CASSLFGGYEQFF

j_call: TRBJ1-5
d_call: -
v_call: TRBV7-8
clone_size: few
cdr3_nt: TGTGCCAGCAGCGGGACAAACAATCAGCCCCAGCATTTT
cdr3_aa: CASSGTNNQPQHF

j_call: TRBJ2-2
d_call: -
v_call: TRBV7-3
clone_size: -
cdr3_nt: TGTGCCAGCAGCTACCCCGGGGGGGAGCTGTTTTTT
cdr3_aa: CASSYPGGELFF

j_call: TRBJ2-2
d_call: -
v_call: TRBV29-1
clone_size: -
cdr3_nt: TGCAGCGTTACCGGGGAATCCGGGGAGCTGTTTTTT
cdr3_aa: CSVTGESGELFF

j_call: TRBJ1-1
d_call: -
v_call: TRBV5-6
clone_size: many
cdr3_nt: TGTGCCAGCAGCTTGCGCGGGGCCTACACTGAAGCTTTCTTT
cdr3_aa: CASSLRGAYTEAFF

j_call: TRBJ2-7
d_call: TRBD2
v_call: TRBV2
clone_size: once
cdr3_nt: TGTGCCAGCACCCTAGCGGGGGACCTTTACGAGCAGTACTTC
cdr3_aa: CASTLAGDLYEQYF

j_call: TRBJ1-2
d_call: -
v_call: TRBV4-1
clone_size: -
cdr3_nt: TGTGCCAGCAGCCAAGATTCACAGGGTTTTGGCTACACCTTC
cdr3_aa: CASSQDSQGFGYTF